The 4 T cell receptor beta chains below come from one sample, sequenced in a study of neurological immune-mediated disorders. TCRdb re-analysed the 5' RACE reads in MiXCR, keeping a single row per CDR3 protein. The sample has some 30,000 distinct CDR3 sequences, about 4.8% seen once. Sequencing input: PBMCs. These receptors were collected from a man aged 18 to 30 in good health.

This clonotype was recorded at least ten times. The chain has TRBV2 and TRBJ1-5, with D uncertain. Germline values: CDR1 SNHLY, CDR2 FYNNEI. Trimming stripped 4 bases from V and 1 base from J, with 8 bases between. The CDR3 extends over 14 amino acids. CDR3 in amino acids: CASSASISNQPQHF. Here the CDR3 DNA reads TGTGCCAGCAGTGCTTCGATCAGCAATCAGCCCCAGCATTTT.

This clonotype was seen at least ten times. This rearrangement joins TRBV27 to TRBJ2-3; D not resolved. This CDR3 region has 17 residues. Germline-derived CDR1 and CDR2 are MNHEY and SMNVEV (reference sequence). Trimming removed 0 bases at V and 2 bases at J, with 15 bases between. CDR3 sequence: CASSLSNLGIITDTQYF. In nucleotides, the CDR3 is TGTGCCAGCAGTTTATCGAATTTGGGAATTATCACAGATACGCAGTATTTT.

The V call is TRBV27, the J call TRBJ2-7; 7 bases agree with TRBD2. CDR1 and CDR2 from the germline V gene are MNHEY and SMNVEV (reference sequence). The CDR3 is 15 residues long. Trimming took 2 bases from V and 3 from J; bases not matched to a gene: 7. Here the CDR3 reads CASSLGGGKLYEQYF. In DNA, the CDR3 is TGTGCCAGCAGTTTAGGCGGGGGTAAACTCTACGAGCAGTACTTC.

This clonotype was picked up many times. This rearrangement joins TRBV20-1 to TRBJ2-3; D possibly corresponds to TRBD2 (6 bases). With 6 bases removed from V and 0 bases from J, the gap between germline ends came to 13 bases. In germline, CDR1 is DFQATT, CDR2 SNEGSKA (reference sequence). The CDR3 has 14 residues. The CDR3 DNA follows: TGCAGTGCGCCCCCACTAGCTAGCACAGATACGCAGTATTTT. Protein: CSAPPLASTDTQYF.